Given below is one T cell receptor beta chain in context. Its antigen is as yet unknown. The source of the sample is a study of T cell responses to AZD1222 COVID-19 vaccine. This CDR3 spans 12 amino acids. V lost 2 bases and J lost 2, with 7 bases in between. Germline assignment: CDR1 GTSNPN and CDR2 SVGIG (reference sequence). The assay was immunoSEQ multiplex PCR, and TCRdb's table has in-frame clones only and misses some. The sample includes more than 90,000 clones, roughly 86% of them seen just once. Notes on the study in general: In the spike-specific TCR repertoire, nearly half reportedly target unmutated variant regions.

The rearrangement links TRBV30 to TRBJ2-7; D call uncertain. This sample comprised peripheral blood, obtained 28 days after the second AZD1222 dose. This clonotype was obtained from an adult who received the AZD1222 COVID-19 vaccine. The DNA of the CDR3 is TGTGCCTGGAGTCCAGAACCCTACGAGCAGTACTTC. It is translated as CAWSPEPYEQYF.